This passage covers 14 T cell receptor beta chains from one sample sequenced in a study of glioma-infiltrating T cells after dendritic cell vaccination. TCRdb's table, derived via immunoSEQ multiplex PCR, lists solely in-frame clones and lacks some. The sample includes approximately 82,000 clones, approximately 90% of them seen just once. The sequences come from blood, collected before dendritic cell vaccination. These TCRs come from a human donor with glioblastoma.

The CDR3 loop is CASSLAPGLASTGELFF. The CDR3 coding sequence is TGTGCCAGCAGCTTAGCCCCGGGACTAGCGAGTACCGGGGAGCTGTTTTTT. The chain joins TRBV7-2 to TRBJ2-2, with 10 nucleotides matching TRBD2. This CDR3 has 17 amino acids. The germline V gene encodes CDR1 SGHTA and CDR2 FQGNSA. Trimming cost V 0 bases and J 5 bases; bases outside gene matches: 6.

This clone has only a few counts. The CDR3 bases are TGCGCCAGCAGCCCCGGAGGCCCCGATACGCAGTATTTT. Translated: CASSPGGPDTQYF. The chain joins TRBV5-1 to TRBJ2-3; maybe TRBD2 (5 bases). Germline-derived CDR1 and CDR2 are SGHRS and YFSETQ. Trimming shortened V by 4 bases and J by 6 bases, and 12 bases separated the two germline ends. This CDR3 spans 13 amino acids. The full variable domain, rest sourced from reference TRBV5-1 and TRBJ2-3, is KAGVTQTPRYLIKTRGQQVTLSCSPISGHRSVSWYQQTPGQGLQFLFEYFSETQRNKGNFPGRFSGRQFSNSRSEMNVSTLELGDSALYLCASSPGGPDTQYFGPGTRLTVL.

V is TRBV29-1 and J is TRBJ2-2, with TRBD2 identical over 11 bases. J gave up 6 bases and V 4 bases, and 4 bases lay outside the gene matches. Germline CDR1 SQVTM, CDR2 ANQGSEA. This CDR3 spans 14 amino acids. The CDR3: CSVGLTSGAGELFF. CDR3 in DNA: TGCAGCGTTGGTTTGACTAGCGGGGCCGGGGAGCTGTTTTTT.

J is TRBJ2-7 and V is TRBV5-6; 9 bases agree with TRBD1. This CDR3 spans 16 amino acids. Germline V gives CDR1 SGHDT, CDR2 YYEEEE. The ends lost 3 bases at V and 4 bases at J; junction bases unmatched: 11. CDR3 coding DNA: TGTGCCAGCAGCTCTTTAATACAGGGGGCTGGGTACGAGCAGTACTTC. This codes for CASSSLIQGAGYEQYF.

This clone was counted between two and nine times. This chain uses TRBV20-1 with TRBJ2-5; TRBD1 is a possible D gene (7 bases). Germline values: CDR1 DFQATT, CDR2 SNEGSKA (reference sequence). The V end lost 5 bases, the J end lost 5 bases, and 9 bases lay between the germline ends. The CDR3 covers 11 residues. The CDR3 nucleotides are TGCAGTGCTGCGGGACAGGAGACCCAGTACTTC. Translating gives CSAAGQETQYF.

Only one count was recorded for this clone. The chain combines TRBV6-6 with TRBJ2-2; D is uncertain. The CDR3 length is 12 residues. Germline values: CDR1 MNHNY, CDR2 SVGAGI (reference sequence). Trimming took 5 bases from V and 6 from J, leaving 7 bases between them. In DNA form, the CDR3 reads TGTGCCAGCAGTACTTTAGCCGGGGAGCTGTTTTTT. Encoded protein: CASSTLAGELFF.

This clone was counted between two and nine times. The chain carries TRBV18 and TRBJ1-1; TRBD1 agrees at 10 bases. CDR1 KGHSH and CDR2 LQKENI come from the germline V gene. Trimming removed 2 bases from V and 1 base from J; junction bases left unmatched: 10. There are 18 residues in the CDR3. CDR3 residues: CASSPDYRDRGRNTEAFF. The CDR3 DNA reads TGTGCCAGCTCACCAGATTACCGGGACAGGGGAAGGAACACTGAAGCTTTCTTT.

This clone was observed a handful of times. The gene calls are TRBV7-6 and TRBJ2-1; maybe TRBD2 (5 bases). The CDR3 sequence is 15 residues long. V was clipped by 1 base and J by 8 bases, with 15 bases between them. Germline CDR1 and CDR2: SGHVS and FNYEAQ. The CDR3 protein is CASSLGALVGDEQFF. The CDR3 coding sequence is TGTGCCAGCAGCTTAGGCGCACTAGTGGGCGATGAGCAGTTCTTC. Full variable domain (rest looked up from reference TRBV7-6 and TRBJ2-1): GAGVSQSPRYKVTKRGQDVALRCDPISGHVSLYWYRQALGQGPEFLTYFNYEAQQDKSGLPNDRFSAERPEGSISTLTIQRTEQRDSAMYRCASSLGALVGDEQFFGPGTRLTVL.

The chain is built from TRBV5-1 and TRBJ2-7, with D possibly TRBD1 on 6 matching bases. This CDR3 region has 15 residues. V lost 3 bases and J lost 2, with 15 bases in between. CDR1 is SGHRS and CDR2 is YFSETQ in the germline V gene. The CDR3 nucleotides are TGCGCCAGCAGCTCGGGCGGCGGACAGACCTACGAGCAGTACTTC. Translation: CASSSGGGQTYEQYF.

The J gene is TRBJ1-2, the V gene TRBV25-1; D may be TRBD1 (6 bases). V gave up 3 bases and J gave up 5 bases, with 16 bases separating them. The CDR3 is 15 amino acids. Per the germline V gene, CDR1 is MGHDK and CDR2 is SYGVNS. The CDR3 sequence is CASSDGGGGSYGYTF. The DNA of the CDR3 is TGTGCCAGCAGTGATGGGGGCGGGGGCTCGTATGGCTACACCTTC.

The genes are TRBV9 and TRBJ1-2; D is uncertain. The CDR3 is 15 residues long. Trimming shortened V by 0 bases and J by 2 bases, and 11 bases separated the two germline ends. Germline assignment: CDR1 SGDLS and CDR2 YYNGEE. CDR3 loop: CASSVGSPRNYGYTF. CDR3 bases: TGTGCCAGCAGCGTAGGGTCGCCGAGGAACTATGGCTACACCTTC.

J is TRBJ2-7 and V is TRBV5-1; D remains ambiguous. CDR3 length: 14 residues. Looked up from germline, CDR1 is SGHRS and CDR2 is YFSETQ. Between the trimmed V and J ends, which lost 3 bases and 3 bases, there was a span of 13 bases. This chain's CDR3 is CASSYRTQNYEQYF. Written as DNA, the CDR3 is TGCGCCAGCAGCTATCGAACACAGAACTACGAGCAGTACTTC.

The chain couples TRBV13 to TRBJ2-5; TRBD2 aligns across 10 bases. This CDR3 is built from 16 residues. Trimming cost V 2 bases and J 5 bases; bases outside gene matches: 8. The germline V gene has CDR1 PRHDT and CDR2 FYEKMQ (reference sequence). The CDR3 is CASSLRTSGGGETQYF. In nucleotides, the CDR3 is TGTGCCAGCAGCTTAAGGACTAGCGGAGGGGGCGAGACCCAGTACTTC.

V gene TRBV19 combines with J gene TRBJ2-7; D ambiguous. The germline V gene encodes CDR1 LNHDA and CDR2 SQIVND (reference sequence). Trimming took 5 bases from V and 0 from J, leaving 11 bases between them. CDR3 length: 14 residues. CDR3 nucleotide sequence: TGTGCCAGTAGTGCCTCTACCGACTCCTACGAGCAGTACTTC. It translates to CASSASTDSYEQYF.